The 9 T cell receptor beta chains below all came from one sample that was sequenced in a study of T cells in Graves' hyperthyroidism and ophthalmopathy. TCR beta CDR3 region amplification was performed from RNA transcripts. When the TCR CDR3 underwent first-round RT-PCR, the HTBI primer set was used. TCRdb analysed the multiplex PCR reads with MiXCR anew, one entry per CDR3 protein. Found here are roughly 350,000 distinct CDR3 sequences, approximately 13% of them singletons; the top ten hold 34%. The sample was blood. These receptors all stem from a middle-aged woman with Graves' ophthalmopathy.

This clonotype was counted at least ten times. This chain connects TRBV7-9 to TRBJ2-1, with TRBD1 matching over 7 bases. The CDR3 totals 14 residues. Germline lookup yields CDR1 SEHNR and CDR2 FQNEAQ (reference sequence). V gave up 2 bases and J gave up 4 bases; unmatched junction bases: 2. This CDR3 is CASSLRDSYNEQFF. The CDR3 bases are TGTGCCAGCAGCTTAAGGGACAGTTACAATGAGCAGTTCTTC.

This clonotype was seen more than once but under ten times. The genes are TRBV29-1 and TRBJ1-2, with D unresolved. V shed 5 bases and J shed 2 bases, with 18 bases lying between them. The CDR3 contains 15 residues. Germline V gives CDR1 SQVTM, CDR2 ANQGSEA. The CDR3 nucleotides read TGCAGCGTTCGCGACCTTACCCTCGTCAACTATGGCTACACCTTC. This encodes CSVRDLTLVNYGYTF.

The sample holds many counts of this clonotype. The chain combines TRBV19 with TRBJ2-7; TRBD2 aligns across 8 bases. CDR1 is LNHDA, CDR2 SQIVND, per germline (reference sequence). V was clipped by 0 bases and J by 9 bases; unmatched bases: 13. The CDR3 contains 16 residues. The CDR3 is CASSIDPSRGGLPQYF. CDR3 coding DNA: TGTGCCAGTAGTATAGATCCTTCCCGGGGGGGCCTCCCGCAGTACTTC.

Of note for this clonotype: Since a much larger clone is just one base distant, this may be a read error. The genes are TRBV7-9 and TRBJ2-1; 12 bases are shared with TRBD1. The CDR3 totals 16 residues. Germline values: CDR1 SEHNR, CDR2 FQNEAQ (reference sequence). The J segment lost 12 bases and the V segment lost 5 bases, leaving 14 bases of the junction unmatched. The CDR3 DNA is TGTGCCAGCAGCCATTCGGGACAGGGGGCTATCGATGGGCAGTTCTTC. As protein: CASSHSGQGAIDGQFF.

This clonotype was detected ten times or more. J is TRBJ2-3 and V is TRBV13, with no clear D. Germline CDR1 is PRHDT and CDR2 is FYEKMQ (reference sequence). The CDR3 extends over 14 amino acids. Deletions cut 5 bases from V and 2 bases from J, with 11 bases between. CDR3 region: CASSPPLPTDTQYF. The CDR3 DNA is TGTGCCAGCAGCCCCCCTCTCCCCACAGATACGCAGTATTTT.

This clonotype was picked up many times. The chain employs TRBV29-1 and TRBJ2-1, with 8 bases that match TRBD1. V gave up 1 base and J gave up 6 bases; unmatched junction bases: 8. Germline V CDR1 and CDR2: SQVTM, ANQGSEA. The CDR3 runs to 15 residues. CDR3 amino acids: CSVEGTGFSGNEQFF. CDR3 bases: TGCAGCGTTGAAGGGACAGGGTTTAGCGGCAATGAGCAGTTCTTC.

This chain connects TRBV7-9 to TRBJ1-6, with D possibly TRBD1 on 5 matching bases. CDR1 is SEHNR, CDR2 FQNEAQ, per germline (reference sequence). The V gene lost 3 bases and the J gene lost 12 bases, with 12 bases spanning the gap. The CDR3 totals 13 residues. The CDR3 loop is CASSLGLAGPLHF. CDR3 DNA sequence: TGTGCCAGCAGCTTGGGACTAGCGGGACCCCTCCACTTT.

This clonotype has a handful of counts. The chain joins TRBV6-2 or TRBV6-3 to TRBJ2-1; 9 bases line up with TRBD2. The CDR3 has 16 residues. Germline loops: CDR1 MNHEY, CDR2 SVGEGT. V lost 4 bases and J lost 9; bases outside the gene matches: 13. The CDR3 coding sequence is TGTGCCAGCAGTTCTATTGCGGGAGGGCCAACTCGTGAGCAGTTCTTC. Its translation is CASSSIAGGPTREQFF.

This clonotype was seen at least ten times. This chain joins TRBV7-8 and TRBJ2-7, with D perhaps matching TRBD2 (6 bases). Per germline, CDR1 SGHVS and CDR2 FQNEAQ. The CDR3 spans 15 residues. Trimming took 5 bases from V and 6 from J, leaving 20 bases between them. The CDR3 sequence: CASSPPGGAGREQYF. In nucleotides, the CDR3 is TGTGCCAGCAGCCCCCCCGGAGGGGCAGGTCGCGAGCAGTACTTC. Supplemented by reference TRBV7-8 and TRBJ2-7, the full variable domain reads GAGVSQSPRYKVAKRGQDVALRCDPISGHVSLFWYQQALGQGPEFLTYFQNEAQLDKSGLPSDRFFAERPEGSVSTLKIQRTQQEDSAVYLCASSPPGGAGREQYFGPGTRLTVT.